These 24 T cell receptor beta chains were sequenced from one sample in a study of shared clonotypes between healthy human individuals. TCRdb keeps only in-frame clones here, not all; method: immunoSEQ multiplex PCR. Altogether 1.5 million to 2.5 million clones are present, about 95% being singletons, with the ten largest covering 0.9% to 1.5%. Positive CCR7 selection of CD45RO-negative cells yielded the naive CD8 cells, and terminally differentiated effector memory CD45RA+ cells were excluded. Source material: naive CD8+ T cells sorted from blood. The source is a man younger than 35 in good health.

The V and J genes are TRBV19 and TRBJ1-1; 8 bases line up with TRBD1. Germline trimming cut 9 bases from V and 0 bases from J; bases unmatched to any gene: 6. CDR1 LNHDA and CDR2 SQIVND come from the germline V gene (reference sequence). This CDR3 region has 14 residues. The CDR3 loop reads CASGQGWMNTEAFF. The CDR3 nucleotides are TGTGCCAGCGGACAGGGCTGGATGAACACTGAAGCTTTCTTT.

In this sample, this clone turned up once. V usage is TRBV19 and J usage is TRBJ2-7; D is ambiguous. V was clipped by 3 bases and J by 7 bases, with 16 bases between them. CDR3 size: 14 residues. The V gene's germline CDR1 is LNHDA and CDR2 SQIVND (reference sequence). The CDR3 sequence is CASSIGGSPGEQYF. For the CDR3, the DNA is TGTGCCAGTAGTATCGGCGGCAGCCCTGGAGAGCAGTACTTC.

This clone showed up just once. The V gene is TRBV2, the J gene TRBJ2-7; 7 positions agree with TRBD2. There are 15 residues in the CDR3. Unmatched junction bases numbered 8, after V lost 2 bases and J lost 4 bases. The germline CDR1 and CDR2 sequences are SNHLY and FYNNEI. CDR3 sequence: CASSELAGDQYEQYF. DNA for the CDR3: TGTGCCAGCAGTGAATTGGCGGGAGATCAGTACGAGCAGTACTTC.

This chain links TRBV5-1 with TRBJ2-1; no firm D call. Germline lookup yields CDR1 SGHRS and CDR2 YFSETQ. The V gene lost 1 base and the J gene lost 10 bases, with 9 bases spanning the gap. This CDR3 region has 12 residues. The CDR3 nucleotides are TGCGCCAGCAGCTTGTACCAACTCGAGCAGTTCTTC. Its translation: CASSLYQLEQFF.

The rearrangement joins TRBV9 to TRBJ2-5; 7 bases are a match to TRBD1. The CDR3 spans 12 residues. Germline V gene sequence: CDR1 SGDLS, CDR2 YYNGEE. With 3 bases clipped from V and 6 bases from J, the junction kept 2 bases outside the gene matches. The CDR3: CASSGDSQTQYF. The CDR3 nucleotides read TGTGCCAGCAGCGGGGACAGTCAGACCCAGTACTTC.

The rearrangement joins TRBV5-5 to TRBJ2-7, with 9 bases lining up with TRBD1. Germline V gene lookup returns CDR1 SGHKS and CDR2 YYEKEE (reference sequence). Germline trimming cut 4 bases from V and 3 bases from J; bases unmatched to any gene: 8. The CDR3 extends over 15 amino acids. The CDR3: CASSLRDREGYEQYF. CDR3 sequence (DNA): TGTGCCAGCAGCCTCCGGGACAGGGAAGGCTACGAGCAGTACTTC.

V and J are TRBV27 and TRBJ2-5, with a tentative D call TRBD2 (6 bases). The germline V and J ends were trimmed by 4 bases and 2 bases, with 14 bases remaining between them. Germline V gene lookup returns CDR1 MNHEY and CDR2 SMNVEV (reference sequence). CDR3 length: 15 residues. Here the CDR3 reads CASSSLSGPQETQYF. CDR3 nucleotide sequence: TGTGCCAGCAGTTCCCTTAGCGGCCCACAAGAGACCCAGTACTTC.

This clone has more than one count but fewer than ten. The V gene is TRBV4-3, the J gene TRBJ1-2; unclear D gene. Germline CDR1 reads LGHNA; CDR2 reads YSLEER. CDR3 length: 15 residues. Trimming removed 6 bases at V and 3 bases at J, with 17 bases between. The CDR3 loop is CASSLTQGIDYGYTF. In nucleotides, the CDR3 is TGCGCCAGCAGTCTAACGCAAGGTATCGACTATGGCTACACCTTC.

This chain connects TRBV5-1 to TRBJ1-4; D is perhaps TRBD1 (6 bases). CDR1 is SGHRS and CDR2 is YFSETQ in the germline V gene. V gave up 0 bases and J gave up 16 bases, with 28 bases separating them. CDR3 size: 17 residues. Here the CDR3 reads CASSLVKETGQDWLSFF. As DNA, the CDR3 is TGCGCCAGCAGCTTGGTGAAAGAAACAGGGCAGGATTGGCTGTCGTTTTTT.

The rearrangement links TRBV7-9 to TRBJ2-1, with 9 bases identical to TRBD1. CDR3 length equals 14 residues. The trim removed 5 bases at V and 6 bases at J, leaving 5 bases unmatched. CDR1 and CDR2 from the germline V gene are SEHNR and FQNEAQ (reference sequence). The DNA of the CDR3 is TGTGCCAGCAGCCCGGGACAGGGAGGCAATGAGCAGTTCTTC. Protein product: CASSPGQGGNEQFF. The whole variable domain, remainder taken from reference TRBV7-9 and TRBJ2-1, is DTGVSQNPRHKITKRGQNVTFRCDPISEHNRLYWYRQTLGQGPEFLTYFQNEAQLEKSRLLSDRFSAERPKGSFSTLEIQRTEQGDSAMYLCASSPGQGGNEQFFGPGTRLTVL.

The chain employs TRBV6-4 and TRBJ2-7; the D gene is possibly TRBD2 (5 bases). CDR1 is MRHNA and CDR2 is SNTAGT in the germline V gene. This CDR3 comprises 18 residues. The V end was cut by 0 bases, the J end by 3 bases, with 21 bases between. In DNA, the CDR3 is TGTGCCAGCAGTGACTCGGGCGGCGAGGGCGGCGACGGCTACGAGCAGTACTTC. This gives the protein CASSDSGGEGGDGYEQYF.

As concerns this clone: This sample also contains other DNA sequences that code for the same CDR3. The chain combines TRBV27 with TRBJ2-7; 9 nucleotides align to TRBD1. CDR3 length equals 13 residues. CDR1 is MNHEY and CDR2 is SMNVEV in the germline V gene (reference sequence). The V segment lost 7 bases and the J segment 1 base; nucleotides outside the gene matches: 2. The DNA for the CDR3 is TGTGCCAGCACCGGGACAGGGTCCTACGAGCAGTACTTC. Translating it yields CASTGTGSYEQYF.

The chain employs TRBV5-6 and TRBJ2-5, with TRBD1 identical over 7 bases. This CDR3 has 16 amino acids. Germline values: CDR1 SGHDT, CDR2 YYEEEE. V was pared by 1 base and J by 5 bases, with 11 bases of the junction left unmatched. The CDR3 sequence is CASSLLRDSAMETQYF. The CDR3 DNA reads TGTGCCAGCAGCTTGCTTCGGGACAGTGCAATGGAGACCCAGTACTTC.

The chain recombines TRBV13 with TRBJ2-7, with 7 positions matching TRBD2. There are 14 residues in the CDR3. After removal of 4 bases from V and 3 bases from J, the junction contained 6 bases not matched to a gene. CDR1 PRHDT and CDR2 FYEKMQ come from the germline V gene (reference sequence). In nucleotides, the CDR3 is TGTGCCAGCAGCTCCCGGGGAGGGAACTACGAGCAGTACTTC. Translating it yields CASSSRGGNYEQYF.

J is TRBJ2-7 and V is TRBV5-5; 7 bases agree with TRBD1. This CDR3 region has 14 residues. V was clipped by 2 bases and J by 3 bases; unmatched bases: 5. CDR1 and CDR2 from the germline V gene are SGHKS and YYEKEE (reference sequence). The CDR3 region is CASSLGDSYYEQYF. Written as DNA, the CDR3 is TGTGCCAGCAGCTTAGGGGACAGCTACTACGAGCAGTACTTC.

The chain is built from TRBV5-4 and TRBJ2-3; the D gene is possibly TRBD2 (5 bases). The V gene's germline CDR1 is SGHNT and CDR2 YYREEE (reference sequence). Trimming removed 4 bases at V and 6 bases at J, with 24 bases between. The CDR3 covers 17 residues. Written as DNA, the CDR3 is TGTGCCAGCAGCCCATCCCCGGCGGGCCACCTTGGGGATACGCAGTATTTT. The encoded protein is CASSPSPAGHLGDTQYF.

V is TRBV9 and J is TRBJ1-1, with D perhaps TRBD1 (6 bases). Germline V gene sequence: CDR1 SGDLS, CDR2 YYNGEE. Trimming took 4 bases from V and 3 from J, leaving 10 bases between them. The CDR3 contains 13 residues. CDR3 in DNA: TGTGCCAGCAGCACGGACAGCGACACTGAAGCTTTCTTT. Protein product: CASSTDSDTEAFF. Supplemented by reference TRBV9 and TRBJ1-1, the full variable domain reads DSGVTQTPKHLITATGQRVTLRCSPRSGDLSVYWYQQSLDQGLQFLIQYYNGEERAKGNILERFSAQQFPDLHSELNLSSLELGDSALYFCASSTDSDTEAFFGQGTRLTVV.

The chain is built from TRBV5-8 and TRBJ1-1; D is uncertain. The CDR3 totals 14 residues. Germline V gene data show CDR1 as SGHTS and CDR2 as YDEGEE. V lost 0 bases to trimming and J lost 0 bases, with 6 bases between them. The DNA for the CDR3 is TGTGCCAGCAGCTTGGCACCTATGAACACTGAAGCTTTCTTT. Protein sequence: CASSLAPMNTEAFF.

The V call is TRBV6-5, the J call TRBJ2-3; 12 bases are shared with TRBD2. V lost 10 bases and J lost 2; bases outside the gene matches: 7. The CDR3 sequence is 15 residues long. CDR1 is MNHEY, CDR2 SVGAGI, per germline. CDR3 region: CATTTSGGPTDTQYF. The CDR3 DNA reads TGTGCCACCACGACTAGCGGGGGTCCCACAGATACGCAGTATTTT.

The chain combines TRBV2 with TRBJ2-7; TRBD2 matches 7 bases. CDR1 and CDR2 (germline): SNHLY, FYNNEI. The ends lost 6 bases at V and 2 bases at J; junction bases unmatched: 4. The CDR3 is made up of 13 amino acids. CDR3 in amino acids: CASRPSGPYEQYF. CDR3 sequence (DNA): TGTGCCAGCAGGCCTAGCGGCCCCTACGAGCAGTACTTC.

The table lists this clone with a count of one. The genes are TRBV6-6 and TRBJ2-7; D is uncertain. The CDR3 sequence is 15 residues long. V was shortened by 4 bases and J by 0 bases, with 13 bases between the two germline ends. Germline CDR1 and CDR2: MNHNY and SVGAGI (reference sequence). CDR3 residues: CASSLSVTNSYEQYF. CDR3 bases: TGTGCCAGCAGTTTGAGCGTCACCAACTCCTACGAGCAGTACTTC.

V gene TRBV27 combines with J gene TRBJ1-2, with D unclear. Per germline, CDR1 MNHEY and CDR2 SMNVEV (reference sequence). The V end lost 3 bases, the J end lost 5 bases, and 13 bases lay between the germline ends. This CDR3 has 14 residues. CDR3 sequence reads: CASSFIGSEYGYTF. CDR3 bases: TGTGCCAGCAGTTTTATAGGTTCGGAGTATGGCTACACCTTC.

The genes are TRBV6-5 and TRBJ2-7; 11 bases line up with TRBD1. CDR1 MNHEY and CDR2 SVGAGI come from the germline V gene. CDR3 length: 14 residues. J gave up 4 bases and V 4 bases, and 3 bases lay outside the gene matches. The CDR3 nucleotides are TGTGCCAGCAGTTGGACAGGGGGCGCGTACGAGCAGTACTTC. Translating it yields CASSWTGGAYEQYF.

This chain connects TRBV27 to TRBJ2-1; tentatively, D is TRBD2 (5 bases). The CDR3 is made up of 12 amino acids. Trimming left V 5 bases short and J 8 bases short, with 10 bases between. Germline V gene lookup returns CDR1 MNHEY and CDR2 SMNVEV (reference sequence). CDR3 residues: CASSITRDEQFF. Here the CDR3 DNA reads TGTGCCAGCAGTATTACTAGAGATGAGCAGTTCTTC.